The next 20 T cell receptor beta chains were all read from a single sample in a study of technical replicates of blood from a few donors. This table comes from immunoSEQ multiplex PCR, and its TCRdb copy is limited to in-frame clones, with some not included. The sample has roughly 70,000 clones; 93% are singletons. Sequencing was performed on T cells isolated from PBMCs. The receptors were gathered from a human donor in good health.

The genes are TRBV11-3 and TRBJ1-1; TRBD1 might be the D (5 bases). Germline lookup yields CDR1 SGHNT and CDR2 YENEEA. The V and J ends lost 5 bases and 4 bases respectively, with 11 bases between them. This CDR3 has 13 amino acids. As DNA, the CDR3 is TGTGCCAGCAGCCGCAAAACAGGCACTGAAGCTTTCTTT. It codes for CASSRKTGTEAFF.

J is TRBJ2-7 and V is TRBV27; 9 positions match TRBD2. The CDR3 has 16 amino acids. Germline V lookup: CDR1 MNHEY, CDR2 SMNVEV (reference sequence). The junction had 16 bases not matched to a gene; V was cut back by 8 bases and J by 5 bases. CDR3 loop: CASYGDQAGGFHEQYF. The CDR3 nucleotides are TGTGCCAGCTACGGTGATCAAGCGGGAGGCTTCCACGAGCAGTACTTC.

V is TRBV18 and J is TRBJ1-1; D is possibly TRBD1 (5 bases). Deletions cut 5 bases from V and 1 base from J, with 14 bases between. CDR1 and CDR2 (germline): KGHSH, LQKENI. There are 15 residues in the CDR3. Written as DNA, the CDR3 is TGTGCCAGCTCAACGGAGGGGTGGGCGAACACTGAAGCTTTCTTT. Protein product: CASSTEGWANTEAFF.

The chain carries TRBV6-5 and TRBJ2-7; a weak D match, TRBD2 (6 bases). Germline V gene lookup returns CDR1 MNHEY and CDR2 SVGAGI. The CDR3 has 15 residues. With 6 bases removed from V and 3 bases from J, the gap between germline ends came to 18 bases. CDR3 region: CASRLQEGKSYEQYF. The CDR3 nucleotides read TGTGCCAGCAGACTTCAGGAGGGAAAAAGCTACGAGCAGTACTTC.

In its sample, this clone was seen once. The rearrangement joins TRBV27 to TRBJ2-2, with D possibly matching TRBD2 (6 bases). Germline loops: CDR1 MNHEY, CDR2 SMNVEV (reference sequence). The V end lost 0 bases, the J end lost 7 bases, and 9 bases lay between the germline ends. The CDR3 covers 14 residues. This chain's CDR3 is CASSLSPGGGELFF. CDR3 in DNA: TGTGCCAGCAGTTTATCTCCCGGGGGCGGGGAGCTGTTTTTT.

The chain joins TRBV7-3 to TRBJ1-4, with D possibly matching TRBD1 (5 bases). Germline V CDR1 and CDR2: SGHTA, FQGTGA. The CDR3 consists of 15 residues. The V gene lost 0 bases and the J gene lost 5 bases, with 10 bases spanning the gap. The CDR3 DNA is TGTGCCAGCAGCTTAACGGGGCAGCCCAATGAAAAACTGTTTTTT. This encodes CASSLTGQPNEKLFF.

V usage is TRBV14 and J usage is TRBJ1-2, with unresolved D. The germline V gene encodes CDR1 SGHDN and CDR2 FVKESK. V lost 6 bases and J 8 bases, leaving 19 bases between the germline ends. CDR3 length: 14 amino acids. As DNA, the CDR3 is TGTGCCAGCAGTACTACCATCCTGGCGGAGGGCTACACCTTC. It is translated as CASSTTILAEGYTF.

The CDR3 DNA sequence: TGCGCCAGCACGGCGGCGGAGACCCAGTACTTC. It yields the protein CASTAAETQYF. This chain links TRBV5-1 with TRBJ2-5; no clear D. There are 11 residues in the CDR3. The V gene's germline CDR1 is SGHRS and CDR2 YFSETQ. Trimming shortened V by 6 bases and J by 5 bases, and 8 bases separated the two germline ends. Filled out from reference TRBV5-1 and TRBJ2-5, the complete variable domain reads KAGVTQTPRYLIKTRGQQVTLSCSPISGHRSVSWYQQTPGQGLQFLFEYFSETQRNKGNFPGRFSGRQFSNSRSEMNVSTLELGDSALYLCASTAAETQYFGPGTRLLVL.

The V gene is TRBV7-9, the J gene TRBJ2-5; D perhaps matches TRBD2 (5 bases). This CDR3 has 14 residues. The germline V gene encodes CDR1 SEHNR and CDR2 FQNEAQ (reference sequence). Trimming took 4 bases from V and 3 from J, leaving 12 bases between them. This chain's CDR3 is CASSSLGGKETQYF. CDR3 DNA: TGTGCCAGCAGCTCTTTAGGAGGAAAAGAGACCCAGTACTTC.

The chain combines TRBV7-2 with TRBJ1-5; possibly TRBD1 for D (5 bases). This CDR3 spans 15 amino acids. Looked up from germline, CDR1 is SGHTA and CDR2 is FQGNSA. V lost 1 base and J lost 7, with 14 bases in between. The CDR3 coding sequence is TGTGCCAGCAGCTTAGATATAGGGGAGGAACAGCCCCAGCATTTT. Its translation: CASSLDIGEEQPQHF.

For the CDR3, the DNA is TGTGCCAGCAGCTTAGCCCCCGGCGGTAGGGAGGGAGAGCAGTACTTC. As protein: CASSLAPGGREGEQYF. The rearrangement links TRBV7-6 to TRBJ2-7, with 7 bases that match TRBD2. The V segment lost 0 bases and the J segment 7 bases; nucleotides outside the gene matches: 12. CDR1 is SGHVS and CDR2 is FNYEAQ in the germline V gene. This CDR3 is built from 16 residues.

This chain uses TRBV6-5 with TRBJ1-4; D remains unclear. CDR1 is MNHEY and CDR2 is SVGAGI in the germline V gene. The CDR3 is made up of 15 amino acids. V dropped 5 bases and J dropped 8 bases, with 18 bases sitting between them. This chain's CDR3 is CASSPYGLGGEKLFF. CDR3 coding DNA: TGTGCCAGCAGTCCCTACGGGCTCGGAGGAGAAAAACTGTTTTTT.

The rearrangement joins TRBV7-4 to TRBJ1-3; a possible D gene is TRBD1 (6 bases). The germline gives CDR1 SGHVT, CDR2 SQSDAQ. V lost 5 bases and J lost 5, with 19 bases in between. The CDR3 spans 16 residues. The CDR3 is CASSPRGQLPRNTIYF. CDR3 sequence (DNA): TGTGCCAGCAGCCCCCGTGGACAGTTGCCGAGAAACACCATATATTTT.

The chain recombines TRBV28 with TRBJ2-7, with 9 positions matching TRBD1. The CDR3 totals 14 residues. The ends lost 6 bases at V and 1 base at J; junction bases unmatched: 4. Germline V gene sequence: CDR1 MDHEN, CDR2 SYDVKM. CDR3 coding DNA: TGTGCCAGCAGAAACAGGGGGCGTTCCTACGAGCAGTACTTC. It encodes CASRNRGRSYEQYF.

The rearrangement links TRBV6-1 to TRBJ1-5, with TRBD1 as a possible D gene (6 bases). CDR1 and CDR2 (germline): MNHNS, SASEGT. Trimming left V 5 bases short and J 6 bases short, with 17 bases between. This CDR3 region has 15 residues. The CDR3 region is CASSRTGIHPQPQHF. For the CDR3, the DNA is TGTGCCAGCAGTAGAACAGGGATACACCCTCAGCCCCAGCATTTT.

The chain recombines TRBV19 with TRBJ1-2; D is uncertain. The germline V and J ends were trimmed by 1 base and 7 bases, with 13 bases remaining between them. This CDR3 comprises 14 residues. Looked up from germline, CDR1 is LNHDA and CDR2 is SQIVND (reference sequence). The CDR3, as DNA: TGTGCCAGTAGTATAGTATCCGCACGGAGTGGCTACACCTTC. This encodes CASSIVSARSGYTF. Filled out from reference TRBV19 and TRBJ1-2, the complete variable domain reads DGGITQSPKYLFRKEGQNVTLSCEQNLNHDAMYWYRQDPGQGLRLIYYSQIVNDFQKGDIAEGYSVSREKKESFPLTVTSAQKNPTAFYLCASSIVSARSGYTFGSGTRLTVV.

This clone was counted a single time. CDR3 sequence: CASSVRGQGAWGYTF. DNA of the CDR3: TGTGCCAGCAGCGTACGGGGGCAGGGGGCATGGGGCTACACCTTC. The rearrangement uses TRBV9 and TRBJ1-2, with 8 bases fitting TRBD1. This CDR3 has 15 residues. The V gene end was trimmed by 1 base and the J gene end by 8 bases; junction bases not matched to a gene: 10. Germline CDR1 reads SGDLS; CDR2 reads YYNGEE.

The chain recombines TRBV5-1 with TRBJ1-1, with D possibly matching TRBD1 (6 bases). The length of the CDR3 is 14 residues. Germline assignment: CDR1 SGHRS and CDR2 YFSETQ. The V end was cut by 4 bases, the J end by 1 base, with 11 bases between. CDR3 loop: CASSPRTENTEAFF. In DNA, the CDR3 is TGCGCCAGCAGCCCTCGGACAGAGAACACTGAAGCTTTCTTT. Based on the CDR3 plus reference TRBV5-1 and TRBJ1-1, the full variable domain is KAGVTQTPRYLIKTRGQQVTLSCSPISGHRSVSWYQQTPGQGLQFLFEYFSETQRNKGNFPGRFSGRQFSNSRSEMNVSTLELGDSALYLCASSPRTENTEAFFGQGTRLTVV.

The V gene is TRBV4-1, the J gene TRBJ1-5; D perhaps matches TRBD1 (5 bases). V was clipped by 0 bases and J by 4 bases, with 10 bases between them. The CDR3 is made up of 15 amino acids. Germline V lookup: CDR1 MGHRA, CDR2 YSYEKL. The CDR3 DNA is TGCGCCAGCAGCCAAGATGGACATCCGAATCAGCCCCAGCATTTT. Amino acids: CASSQDGHPNQPQHF.

This sequence joins TRBV15 and TRBJ2-2; 8 nucleotides agree with TRBD1. With 0 bases clipped from V and 7 bases from J, the junction kept 1 base outside the gene matches. Per the germline V gene, CDR1 is LNHNV and CDR2 is YYDKDF (reference sequence). This CDR3 spans 14 amino acids. In DNA form, the CDR3 reads TGTGCCACCAGCAGAGATGGGACAGGCGGGGAGCTGTTTTTT. Its protein is CATSRDGTGGELFF.